This T cell receptor (beta chain) was recovered during a study of graft-versus-host responses after intestinal transplantation. Study-level background: Isolated intestinal, liver-intestinal, or multivisceral transplants had been given to the recipients. The study's findings and limits: GvH clones appeared in recipient marrow, some first in ileum or blood.

Germline V gene lookup returns CDR1 MNHEY and CDR2 SVGAGI. The length of the CDR3 is 14 residues. Trimming pared 5 bases from V and 2 bases from J, leaving 12 bases between. Assay used: immunoSEQ multiplex PCR; TCRdb lists only in-frame clones, some missing. This table has about 82,000 clones, around 90% appearing once. This clone was detected once. Its target is unknown. The origin of this receptor is a human donor who was the organ donor for an intestinal transplant. The sample consisted of unstimulated CD4+ T cells sorted from spleen or lymph node cells, taken before transplant. This sequence joins TRBV6-5 and TRBJ1-1; TRBD1 might be the D (6 bases). The CDR3: CASSPRGTNTEAFF. CDR3 coding DNA: TGTGCCAGCAGTCCGAGAGGGACAAACACTGAAGCTTTCTTT.